Below, 9 T cell receptor beta chains from the same sample are listed, as sequenced in a study of blood T cells in healthy people across ages. Next came a second PCR, run for roughly 6 to 11 cycles, which used a sample-barcoded 5' primer along with a J-beta primer mix. Each CDR3 protein is one row after TCRdb ran MiXCR on the 5' RACE reads. The sample shows around 1,500,000 distinct CDR3 sequences, 28% of them seen only once. Sequences were obtained from blood. These receptors originate from a woman aged 25 to 45 in good health.

This clonotype has a count of ten or more. DNA of the CDR3: TGCAGTGCTTCTGGACGGAATGGAGAGCAGTACTTC. Translation: CSASGRNGEQYF. The chain couples TRBV20-1 to TRBJ2-7, with unresolved D. Germline V gives CDR1 DFQATT, CDR2 SNEGSKA (reference sequence). The CDR3 covers 12 residues. V was cut by 5 bases and J by 7 bases, with 15 bases left in between.

The J gene is TRBJ2-3, the V gene TRBV6-2 or TRBV6-3; 7 bases match TRBD2. From germline, CDR1 is MNHEY and CDR2 SVGEGT. The CDR3 runs 14 residues. The V segment lost 2 bases and the J segment 5 bases; nucleotides outside the gene matches: 4. The CDR3 DNA is TGTGCCAGCAGTTACAGGCGGGAGCAAGATACGCAGTATTTT. It translates to CASSYRREQDTQYF.

This clonotype was counted between two and nine times. This sequence joins TRBV28 and TRBJ2-5, with D perhaps given as TRBD1 or TRBD2 (6 bases each). Germline CDR1 MDHEN, CDR2 SYDVKM. CDR3 length: 16 residues. V dropped 2 bases and J dropped 4 bases, with 17 bases sitting between them. The CDR3 DNA sequence: TGTGCCAGCAGTTTAGCCCTCGGGGGCGGAGGAGAGACCCAGTACTTC. Translation gives CASSLALGGGGETQYF.

J is TRBJ2-1 and V is TRBV11-2, with TRBD2 matching over 8 bases. V dropped 4 bases and J dropped 2; count of bases not matched to a gene: 7. The germline CDR1 and CDR2 sequences are SGHAT and FQNNGV. CDR3 length equals 16 residues. CDR3 protein: CASSSYSGAAYNEQFF. CDR3 coding DNA: TGTGCCAGCAGCTCCTATAGCGGGGCGGCCTACAATGAGCAGTTCTTC.

The chain recombines TRBV2 with TRBJ2-3, with TRBD1 matching 7 bases. V lost 10 bases, J lost 1 base, and 8 bases stayed unmatched. The CDR3 is made up of 14 amino acids. CDR1 SNHLY and CDR2 FYNNEI come from the germline V gene. For the CDR3, the DNA is TGTGCCATTCCGACAGGGAGCGGCACAGATACGCAGTATTTT. It yields the protein CAIPTGSGTDTQYF.

A few counts support this clonotype. The chain employs TRBV9 and TRBJ2-5; 9 nucleotides agree with TRBD2. This CDR3 region has 15 residues. J lost 5 bases, V lost 3 bases, and 8 bases had no gene match. CDR1 SGDLS and CDR2 YYNGEE come from the germline V gene. CDR3 region: CASSASGTSLETQYF. CDR3 sequence (DNA): TGTGCCAGCAGCGCCTCCGGGACTAGCCTGGAGACCCAGTACTTC.

The genes are TRBV10-3 and TRBJ1-1; 7 positions agree with TRBD1. The length of the CDR3 is 16 residues. The V and J ends lost 0 bases and 1 base, in that order; junction bases with no gene match: 5. Germline CDR1 is ENHRY and CDR2 is SYGVKD. DNA for the CDR3: TGTGCCATCAGTGAGTCCATGGGACAGTCGAACACTGAAGCTTTCTTT. Translated, it gives CAISESMGQSNTEAFF.

This clonotype was observed at least ten times. The rearrangement joins TRBV5-1 to TRBJ2-7, with D possibly TRBD1 on 6 matching bases. Germline V CDR1 and CDR2: SGHRS, YFSETQ. Trimming took off 4 bases at V and 3 bases at J, with 11 bases between the two ends. The CDR3 spans 13 residues. In nucleotides, the CDR3 is TGCGCCAGCAGCAAACAGGACAGCTACGAGCAGTACTTC. This translates into CASSKQDSYEQYF.

This clonotype was counted a few times. This sequence joins TRBV5-1 and TRBJ2-3; TRBD1 might be the D (7 bases). This CDR3 region has 15 residues. The germline V gene has CDR1 SGHRS and CDR2 YFSETQ. The V end was cut by 4 bases, the J end by 2 bases, with 14 bases between. CDR3 amino acids: CASSPGGTVTDTQYF. CDR3 nucleotide sequence: TGCGCCAGCAGCCCGGGCGGGACAGTCACAGATACGCAGTATTTT.